The text below deals with one T cell receptor (beta chain). Antigen specificity is unknown. This sample stems from a study of a mutant IDH1 vaccine in newly diagnosed glioma. Study-wide context: In some groups vaccination began 4-6 weeks post-radiotherapy; others received it with temozolomide.

The study, taken as a whole, reports: No link was apparently found between pseudoprogression and changes in top peripheral T cell clonotypes.

Time point meaning: week 35, safety follow-up. With topical imiquimod, each dose of the vaccine consisted of 300 ug of mutant IDH1 20-mer peptide. Using immunoSEQ multiplex PCR, the repertoire was profiled, and TCRdb retains in-frame clones only, with some absent. This sample has around 52,000 clones; around 80% occur once, and the top ten carry 12%. CDR3 length: 11 amino acids. Germline values: CDR1 SQVTM, CDR2 ANQGSEA. Trimming took off 4 bases at V and 10 bases at J, with 10 bases between the two ends. The specimen was PBMCs, collected from a glioma patient whose treatment included an IDH1 peptide vaccine. The chain carries TRBV29-1 and TRBJ1-4; D may be TRBD1 (5 bases). The sequence derives from a man in his forties with glioma. CDR3 loop: CSVVRVGKLFF. In DNA form, the CDR3 reads TGCAGCGTTGTCAGGGTTGGAAAACTGTTTTTT.